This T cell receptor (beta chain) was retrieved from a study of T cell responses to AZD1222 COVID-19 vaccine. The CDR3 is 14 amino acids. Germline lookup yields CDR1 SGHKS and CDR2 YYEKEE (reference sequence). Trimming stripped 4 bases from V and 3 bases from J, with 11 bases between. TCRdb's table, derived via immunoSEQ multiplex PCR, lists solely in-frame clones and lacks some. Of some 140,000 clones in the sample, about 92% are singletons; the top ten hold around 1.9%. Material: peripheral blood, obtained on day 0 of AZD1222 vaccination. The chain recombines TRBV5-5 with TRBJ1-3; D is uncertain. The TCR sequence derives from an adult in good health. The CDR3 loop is CASSLEGSGNTIYF. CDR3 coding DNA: TGTGCCAGCAGCCTTGAGGGAAGTGGAAACACCATATATTTT.